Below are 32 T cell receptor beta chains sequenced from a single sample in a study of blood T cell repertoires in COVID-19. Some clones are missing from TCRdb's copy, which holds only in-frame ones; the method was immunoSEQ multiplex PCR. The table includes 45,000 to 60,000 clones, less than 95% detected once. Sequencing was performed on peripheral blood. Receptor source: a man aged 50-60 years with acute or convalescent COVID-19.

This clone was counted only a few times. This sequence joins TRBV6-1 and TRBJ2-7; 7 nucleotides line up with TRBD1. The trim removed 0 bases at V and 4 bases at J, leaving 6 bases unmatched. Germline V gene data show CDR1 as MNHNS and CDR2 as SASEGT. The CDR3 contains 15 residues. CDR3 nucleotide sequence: TGTGCCAGCAGTGAAGCCAGGGGGACAATTTACGAGCAGTACTTC. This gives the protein CASSEARGTIYEQYF.

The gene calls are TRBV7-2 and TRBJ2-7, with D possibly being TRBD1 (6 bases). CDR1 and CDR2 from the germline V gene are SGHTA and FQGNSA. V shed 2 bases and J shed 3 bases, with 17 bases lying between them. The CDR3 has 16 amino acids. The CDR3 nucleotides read TGTGCCAGCAGCTTATTACTAAGGACAGAATACTACGAGCAGTACTTC. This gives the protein CASSLLLRTEYYEQYF.

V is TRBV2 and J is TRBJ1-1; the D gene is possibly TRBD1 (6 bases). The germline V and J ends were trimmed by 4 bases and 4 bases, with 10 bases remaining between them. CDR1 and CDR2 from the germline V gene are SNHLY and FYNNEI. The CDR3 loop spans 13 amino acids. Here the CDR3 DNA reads TGTGCCAGCAGTGGTCAGGGGACCACTGAAGCTTTCTTT. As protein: CASSGQGTTEAFF.

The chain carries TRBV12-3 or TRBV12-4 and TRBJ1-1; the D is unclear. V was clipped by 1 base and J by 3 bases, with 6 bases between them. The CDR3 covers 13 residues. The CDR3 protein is CASSLGADTEAFF. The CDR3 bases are TGTGCCAGCAGTTTAGGCGCGGACACTGAAGCTTTCTTT.

The CDR3 nucleotides read TGTGCCAGCAGCCCTCGCCAGGGCACAGATACGCAGTATTTT. Translating gives CASSPRQGTDTQYF. The chain combines TRBV3-1 (or the pseudogene TRBV3-2) with TRBJ2-3; D remains ambiguous. Trimming took off 4 bases at V and 1 base at J, with 9 bases between the two ends. Germline CDR1 is LGHDT and CDR2 is YNNKEL (reference sequence). The CDR3 has 14 residues.

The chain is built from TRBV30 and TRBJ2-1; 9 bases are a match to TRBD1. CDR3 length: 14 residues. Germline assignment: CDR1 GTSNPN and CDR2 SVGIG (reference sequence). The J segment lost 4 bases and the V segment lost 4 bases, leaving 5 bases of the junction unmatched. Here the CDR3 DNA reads TGTGCCTGGACCAGGACAGGGGAATACAATGAGCAGTTCTTC. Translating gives CAWTRTGEYNEQFF.

DNA for the CDR3: TGTGCCAGCAGTTTACGGGTGAACACTGAAGCTTTCTTT. Translating gives CASSLRVNTEAFF. The rearrangement joins TRBV12-3 or TRBV12-4 to TRBJ1-1; D remains ambiguous. This CDR3 has 13 residues. Trimming removed 2 bases at V and 0 bases at J, with 4 bases between.

The CDR3 sequence: CASSLGQGAGGANVLTF. For the CDR3, the DNA is TGCGCCAGCAGCTTGGGACAGGGGGCAGGAGGGGCCAACGTCCTGACTTTC. The chain couples TRBV5-1 to TRBJ2-6; 10 nucleotides agree with TRBD1. The CDR3 sequence is 17 residues long. V gave up 0 bases and J gave up 4 bases; unmatched junction bases: 4. Germline loops: CDR1 SGHRS, CDR2 YFSETQ.

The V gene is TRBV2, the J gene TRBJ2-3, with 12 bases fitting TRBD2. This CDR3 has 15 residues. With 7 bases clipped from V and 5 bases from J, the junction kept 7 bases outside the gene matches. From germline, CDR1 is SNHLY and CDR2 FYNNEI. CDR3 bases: TGTGCCAGCACTCGACTGACTAGCGGGGGAGATACGCAGTATTTT. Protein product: CASTRLTSGGDTQYF.

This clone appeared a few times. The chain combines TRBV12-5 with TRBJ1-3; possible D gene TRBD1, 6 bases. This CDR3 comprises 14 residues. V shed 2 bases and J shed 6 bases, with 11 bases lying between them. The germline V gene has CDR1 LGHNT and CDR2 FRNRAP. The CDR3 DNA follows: TGTGCTAGTGGTTTGCCCGCAGGGGCAAACACCATATATTTT. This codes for CASGLPAGANTIYF.

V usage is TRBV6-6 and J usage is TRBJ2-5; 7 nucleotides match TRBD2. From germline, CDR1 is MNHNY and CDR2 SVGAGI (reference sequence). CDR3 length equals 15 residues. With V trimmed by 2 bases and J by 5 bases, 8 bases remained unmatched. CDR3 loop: CASSYQSGGGETQYF. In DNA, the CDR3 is TGTGCCAGCAGTTACCAATCGGGCGGGGGTGAGACCCAGTACTTC.

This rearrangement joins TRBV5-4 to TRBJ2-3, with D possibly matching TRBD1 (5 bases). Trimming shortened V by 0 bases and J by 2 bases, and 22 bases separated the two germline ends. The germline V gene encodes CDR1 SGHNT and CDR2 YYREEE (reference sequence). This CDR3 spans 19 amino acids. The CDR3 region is CASSLASGPHSPYTDTQYF. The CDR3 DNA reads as TGTGCCAGCAGCTTGGCGTCAGGGCCCCACTCGCCCTACACAGATACGCAGTATTTT.

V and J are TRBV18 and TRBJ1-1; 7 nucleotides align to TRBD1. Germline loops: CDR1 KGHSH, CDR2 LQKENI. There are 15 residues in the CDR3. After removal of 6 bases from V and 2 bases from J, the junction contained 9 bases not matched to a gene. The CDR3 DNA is TGTGCCAGCTCGAAGGAGGGGGCCTTTAACACTGAAGCTTTCTTT. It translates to CASSKEGAFNTEAFF.

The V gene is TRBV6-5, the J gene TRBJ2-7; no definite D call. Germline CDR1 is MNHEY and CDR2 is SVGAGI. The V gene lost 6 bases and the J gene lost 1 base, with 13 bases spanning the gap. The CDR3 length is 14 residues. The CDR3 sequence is CASRWAGYSYEQYF. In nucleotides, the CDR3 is TGTGCCAGCAGGTGGGCAGGTTATTCCTACGAGCAGTACTTC.

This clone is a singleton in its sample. This CDR3 is CASSFYPGGAGTEAFF. The CDR3 region has the DNA TGTGCCAGCAGTTTTTACCCAGGGGGCGCGGGTACTGAAGCTTTCTTT. This chain connects TRBV2 to TRBJ1-1, with TRBD1 matching over 8 bases. The germline CDR1 and CDR2 sequences are SNHLY and FYNNEI. This CDR3 has 16 amino acids. V gave up 5 bases and J gave up 5 bases; unmatched junction bases: 13.

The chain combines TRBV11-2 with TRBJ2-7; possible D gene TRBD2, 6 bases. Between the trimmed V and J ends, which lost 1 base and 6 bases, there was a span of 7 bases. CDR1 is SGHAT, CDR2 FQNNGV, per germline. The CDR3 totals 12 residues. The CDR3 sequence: CASSLGGVEQYF. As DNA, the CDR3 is TGTGCCAGCAGCTTAGGGGGGGTCGAGCAGTACTTC.

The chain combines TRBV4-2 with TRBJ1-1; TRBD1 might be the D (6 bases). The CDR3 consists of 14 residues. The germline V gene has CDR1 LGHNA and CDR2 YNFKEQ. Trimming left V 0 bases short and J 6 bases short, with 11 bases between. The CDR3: CASSQDNRAAEAFF. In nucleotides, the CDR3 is TGTGCCAGCAGCCAAGATAACAGGGCCGCTGAAGCTTTCTTT.

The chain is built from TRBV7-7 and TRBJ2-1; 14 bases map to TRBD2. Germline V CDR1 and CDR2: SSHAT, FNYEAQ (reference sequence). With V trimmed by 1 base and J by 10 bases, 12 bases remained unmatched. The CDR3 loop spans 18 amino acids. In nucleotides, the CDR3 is TGTGCCAGCAGCTTAGGTCCCGCGACTAGCGGGGGGGCAGGGGAGCAGTTCTTC. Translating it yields CASSLGPATSGGAGEQFF.

The CDR3 sequence is CASSLRGFEAYNSPLHF. The CDR3 DNA is TGTGCCAGCAGCTTAAGAGGGTTCGAGGCCTATAATTCACCCCTCCACTTT. V is TRBV7-8 and J is TRBJ1-6, with unresolved D. V lost 2 bases and J 2 bases, leaving 13 bases between the germline ends. The germline CDR1 and CDR2 sequences are SGHVS and FQNEAQ. This CDR3 spans 17 amino acids.

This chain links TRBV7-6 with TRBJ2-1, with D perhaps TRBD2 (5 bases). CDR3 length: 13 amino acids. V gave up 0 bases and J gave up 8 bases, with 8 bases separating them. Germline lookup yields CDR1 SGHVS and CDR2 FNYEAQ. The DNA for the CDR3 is TGTGCCAGCAGCTTAGCGCGAGGGTATGAGCAGTTCTTC. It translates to CASSLARGYEQFF.

This CDR3 is CASTKSRGRESHTF. The CDR3 bases are TGTGCCAGCACTAAAAGCAGGGGACGGGAAAGTCACACCTTC. The chain combines TRBV6-5 with TRBJ1-2; possibly TRBD1 for D (6 bases). CDR1 is MNHEY, CDR2 SVGAGI, per germline. The V and J ends lost 7 bases and 12 bases respectively, with 24 bases between them. The CDR3 totals 14 residues.

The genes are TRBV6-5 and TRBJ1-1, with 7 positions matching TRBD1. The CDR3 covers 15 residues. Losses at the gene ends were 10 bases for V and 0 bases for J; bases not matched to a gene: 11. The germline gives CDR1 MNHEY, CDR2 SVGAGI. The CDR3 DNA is TGTGCCACCCAAGCCTCCAGGGGGGTGAACACTGAAGCTTTCTTT. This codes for CATQASRGVNTEAFF.

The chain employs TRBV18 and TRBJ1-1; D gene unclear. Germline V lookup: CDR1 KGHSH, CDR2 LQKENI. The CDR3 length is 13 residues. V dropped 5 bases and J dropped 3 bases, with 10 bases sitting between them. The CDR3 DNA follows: TGTGCCAGCTCAACCTCTCGAGACACTGAAGCTTTCTTT. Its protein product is CASSTSRDTEAFF.

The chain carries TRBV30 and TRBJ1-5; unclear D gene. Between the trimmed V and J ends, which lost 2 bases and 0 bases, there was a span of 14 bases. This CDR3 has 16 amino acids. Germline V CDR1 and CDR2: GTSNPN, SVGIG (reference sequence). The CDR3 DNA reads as TGTGCCTGGAGTATCGGGTCGCGCTATAGCAATCAGCCCCAGCATTTT. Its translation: CAWSIGSRYSNQPQHF.

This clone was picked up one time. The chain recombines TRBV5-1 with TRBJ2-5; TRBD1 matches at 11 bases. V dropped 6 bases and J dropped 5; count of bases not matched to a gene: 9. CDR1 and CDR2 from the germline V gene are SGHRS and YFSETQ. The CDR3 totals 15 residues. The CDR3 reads CASTGTGGSGETQYF. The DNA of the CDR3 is TGCGCCAGCACCGGGACAGGGGGATCTGGGGAGACCCAGTACTTC.

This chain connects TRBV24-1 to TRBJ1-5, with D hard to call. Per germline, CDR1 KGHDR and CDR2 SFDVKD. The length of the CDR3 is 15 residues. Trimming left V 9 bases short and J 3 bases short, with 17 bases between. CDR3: CATGSGRIHNQPQHF. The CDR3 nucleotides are TGTGCCACCGGGAGTGGACGGATCCACAATCAGCCCCAGCATTTT.

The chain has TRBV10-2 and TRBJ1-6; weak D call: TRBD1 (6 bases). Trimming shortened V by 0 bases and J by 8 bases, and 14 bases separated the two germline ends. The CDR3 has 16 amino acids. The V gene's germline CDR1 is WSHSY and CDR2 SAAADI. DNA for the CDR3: TGCGCCAGCAGTGAGTCGGCGGGGGCGGGTTATTCACCCCTCCACTTT. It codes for CASSESAGAGYSPLHF.

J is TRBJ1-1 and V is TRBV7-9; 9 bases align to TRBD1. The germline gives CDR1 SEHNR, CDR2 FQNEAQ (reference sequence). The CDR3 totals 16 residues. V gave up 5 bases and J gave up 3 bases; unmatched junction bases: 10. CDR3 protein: CASSRDRVGWDTEAFF. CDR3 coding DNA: TGTGCCAGCAGCCGGGACAGGGTGGGATGGGACACTGAAGCTTTCTTT.

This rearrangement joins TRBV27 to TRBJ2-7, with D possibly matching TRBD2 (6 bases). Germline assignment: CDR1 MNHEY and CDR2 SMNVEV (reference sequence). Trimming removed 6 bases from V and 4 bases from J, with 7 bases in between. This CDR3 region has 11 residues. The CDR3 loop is CASRSGYEQYF. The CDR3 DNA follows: TGTGCCAGCAGAAGCGGGTACGAGCAGTACTTC.

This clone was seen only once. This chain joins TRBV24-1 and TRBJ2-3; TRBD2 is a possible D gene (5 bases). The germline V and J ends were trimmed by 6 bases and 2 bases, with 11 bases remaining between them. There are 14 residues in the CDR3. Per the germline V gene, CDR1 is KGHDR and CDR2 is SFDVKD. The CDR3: CATSPSGSTDTQYF. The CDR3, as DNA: TGTGCCACCAGTCCGTCGGGGTCCACAGATACGCAGTATTTT.

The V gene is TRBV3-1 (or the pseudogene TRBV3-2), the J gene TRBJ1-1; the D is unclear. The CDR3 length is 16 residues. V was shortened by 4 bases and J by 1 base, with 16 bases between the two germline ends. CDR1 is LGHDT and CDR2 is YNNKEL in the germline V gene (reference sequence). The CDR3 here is CASSPNGAGRNTEAFF. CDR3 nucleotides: TGTGCCAGCAGCCCAAACGGAGCGGGGAGGAACACTGAAGCTTTCTTT.

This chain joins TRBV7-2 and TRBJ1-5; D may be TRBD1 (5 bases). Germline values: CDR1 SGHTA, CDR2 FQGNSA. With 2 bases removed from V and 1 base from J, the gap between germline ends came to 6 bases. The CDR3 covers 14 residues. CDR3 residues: CASSLPGSNQPQHF. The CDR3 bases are TGTGCCAGCAGCTTACCAGGGAGCAATCAGCCCCAGCATTTT.